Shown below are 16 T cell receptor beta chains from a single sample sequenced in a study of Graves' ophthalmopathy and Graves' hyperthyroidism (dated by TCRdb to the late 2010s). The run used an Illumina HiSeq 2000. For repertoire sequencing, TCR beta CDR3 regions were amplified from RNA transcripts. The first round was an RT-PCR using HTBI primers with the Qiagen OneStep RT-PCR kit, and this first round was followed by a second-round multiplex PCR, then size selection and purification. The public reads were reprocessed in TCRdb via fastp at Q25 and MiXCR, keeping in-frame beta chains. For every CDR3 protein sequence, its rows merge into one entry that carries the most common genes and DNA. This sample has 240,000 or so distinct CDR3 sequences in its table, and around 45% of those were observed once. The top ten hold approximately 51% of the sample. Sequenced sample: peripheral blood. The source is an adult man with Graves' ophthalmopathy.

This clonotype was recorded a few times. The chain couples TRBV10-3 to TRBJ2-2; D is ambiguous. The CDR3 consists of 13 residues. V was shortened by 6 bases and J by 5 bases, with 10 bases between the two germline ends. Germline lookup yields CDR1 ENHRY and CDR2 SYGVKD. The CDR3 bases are TGTGCCATCAGGGACCAACCGACCGGGGAGCTGTTTTTT. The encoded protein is CAIRDQPTGELFF.

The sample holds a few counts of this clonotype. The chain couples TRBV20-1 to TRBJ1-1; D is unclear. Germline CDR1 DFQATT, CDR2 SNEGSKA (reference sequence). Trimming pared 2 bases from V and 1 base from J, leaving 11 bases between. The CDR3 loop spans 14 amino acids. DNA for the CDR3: TGCAGTGCTAGACGCATGACACCGAACACTGAAGCTTTCTTT. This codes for CSARRMTPNTEAFF.

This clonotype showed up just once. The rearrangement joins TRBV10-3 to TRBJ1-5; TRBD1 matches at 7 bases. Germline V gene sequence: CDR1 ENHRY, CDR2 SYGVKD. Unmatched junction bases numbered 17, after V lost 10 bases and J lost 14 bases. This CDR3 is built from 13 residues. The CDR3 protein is CASLAGGPAYEHF. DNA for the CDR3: TGTGCCAGCCTGGCAGGGGGACCGGCCTACGAGCATTTT.

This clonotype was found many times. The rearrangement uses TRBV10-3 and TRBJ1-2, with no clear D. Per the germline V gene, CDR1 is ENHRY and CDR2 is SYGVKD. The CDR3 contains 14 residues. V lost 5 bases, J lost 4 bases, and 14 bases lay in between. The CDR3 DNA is TGTGCCATCAGTCCAGATGGAGACCGCTATGGCTACACCTTC. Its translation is CAISPDGDRYGYTF.

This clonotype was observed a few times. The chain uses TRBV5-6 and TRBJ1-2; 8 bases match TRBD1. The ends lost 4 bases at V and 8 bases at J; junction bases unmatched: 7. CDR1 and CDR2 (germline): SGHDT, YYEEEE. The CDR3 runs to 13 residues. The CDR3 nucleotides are TGTGCCAGCAGCGTGCCCGACAGGGGCGGCTACACCTTC. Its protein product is CASSVPDRGGYTF.

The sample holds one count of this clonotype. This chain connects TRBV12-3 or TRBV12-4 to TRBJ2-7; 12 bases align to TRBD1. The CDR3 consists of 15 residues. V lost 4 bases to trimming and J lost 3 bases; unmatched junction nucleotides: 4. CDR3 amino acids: CASSSGTGGFYEQYF. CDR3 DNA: TGTGCCAGCAGTTCCGGGACAGGGGGCTTCTACGAGCAGTACTTC.

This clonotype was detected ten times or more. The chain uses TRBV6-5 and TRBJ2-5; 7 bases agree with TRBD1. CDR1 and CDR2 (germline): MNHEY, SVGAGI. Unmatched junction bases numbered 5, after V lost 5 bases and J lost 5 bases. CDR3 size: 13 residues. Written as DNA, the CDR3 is TGTGCCAGCAGTGACAGGGTAGAGGAGACCCAGTACTTC. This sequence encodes CASSDRVEETQYF.

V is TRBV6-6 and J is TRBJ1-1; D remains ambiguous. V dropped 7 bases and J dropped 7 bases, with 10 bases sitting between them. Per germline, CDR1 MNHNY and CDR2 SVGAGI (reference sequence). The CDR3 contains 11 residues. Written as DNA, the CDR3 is TGTGCCAGCACCCCTGGGAATGAAGCTTTCTTT. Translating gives CASTPGNEAFF.

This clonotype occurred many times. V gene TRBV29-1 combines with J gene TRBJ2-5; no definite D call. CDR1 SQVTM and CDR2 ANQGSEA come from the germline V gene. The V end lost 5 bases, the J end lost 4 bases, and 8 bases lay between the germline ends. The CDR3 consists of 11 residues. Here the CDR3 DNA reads TGCAGCGTTAGAAGGGCAGAGACCCAGTACTTC. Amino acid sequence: CSVRRAETQYF. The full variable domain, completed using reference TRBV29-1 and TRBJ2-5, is SAVISQKPSRDICQRGTSLTIQCQVDSQVTMMFWYRQQPGQSLTLIATANQGSEATYESGFVIDKFPISRPNLTFSTLTVSNMSPEDSSIYLCSVRRAETQYFGPGTRLLVL.

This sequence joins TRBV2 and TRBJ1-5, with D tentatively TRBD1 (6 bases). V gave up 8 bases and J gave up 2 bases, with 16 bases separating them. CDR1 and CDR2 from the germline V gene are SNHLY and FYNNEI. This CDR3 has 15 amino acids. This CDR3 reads CASRRGLVGNQPQHF. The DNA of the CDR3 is TGTGCCAGCCGAAGGGGGTTGGTGGGCAATCAGCCCCAGCATTTT.

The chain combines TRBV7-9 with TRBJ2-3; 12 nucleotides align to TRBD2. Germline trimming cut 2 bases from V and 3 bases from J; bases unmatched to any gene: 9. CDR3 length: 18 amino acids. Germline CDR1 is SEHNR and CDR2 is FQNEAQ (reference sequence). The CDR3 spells CASSLRSRTSGETDTQYF. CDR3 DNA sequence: TGTGCCAGCAGCTTACGGAGCCGGACTAGCGGGGAAACAGATACGCAGTATTTT.

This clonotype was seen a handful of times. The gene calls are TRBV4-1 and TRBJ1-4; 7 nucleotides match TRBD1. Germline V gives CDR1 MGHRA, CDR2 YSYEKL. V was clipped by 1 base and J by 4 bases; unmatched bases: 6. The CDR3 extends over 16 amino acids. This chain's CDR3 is CASSQVLTGSNEKLFF. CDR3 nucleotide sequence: TGCGCCAGCAGCCAAGTCCTGACAGGGAGTAATGAAAAACTGTTTTTT.

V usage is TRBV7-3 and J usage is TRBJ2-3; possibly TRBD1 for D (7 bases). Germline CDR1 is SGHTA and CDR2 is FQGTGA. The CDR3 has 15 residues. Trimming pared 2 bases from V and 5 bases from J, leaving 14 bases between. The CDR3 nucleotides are TGTGCCAGCAGCTTACAGGGGGGAATGAAAGATACGCAGTATTTT. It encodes CASSLQGGMKDTQYF.

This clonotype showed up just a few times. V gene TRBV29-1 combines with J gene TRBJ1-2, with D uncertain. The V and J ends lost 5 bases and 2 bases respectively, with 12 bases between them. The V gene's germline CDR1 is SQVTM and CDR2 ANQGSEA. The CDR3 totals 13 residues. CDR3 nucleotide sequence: TGCAGCGTTTCCCTCGCGAGAAACTATGGCTACACCTTC. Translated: CSVSLARNYGYTF.

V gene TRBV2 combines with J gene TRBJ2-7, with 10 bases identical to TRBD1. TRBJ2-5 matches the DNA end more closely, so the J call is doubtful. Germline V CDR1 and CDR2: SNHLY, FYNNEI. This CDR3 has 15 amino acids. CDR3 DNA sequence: TGTGCCAGCAGTAAGACAGGGGGCGGAGTAGAGACCCAGTACTTC. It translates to CASSKTGGGVETQYF.

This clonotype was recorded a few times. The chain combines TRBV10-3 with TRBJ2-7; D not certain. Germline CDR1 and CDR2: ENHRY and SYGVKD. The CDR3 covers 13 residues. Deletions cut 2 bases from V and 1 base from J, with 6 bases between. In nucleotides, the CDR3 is TGTGCCATCAGTGAGGCAGGTTCCTACGAGCAGTACTTC. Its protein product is CAISEAGSYEQYF.